These 25 T cell receptor beta chains originate from one sample sequenced in a study of metastatic and nonmetastatic thyroid tumors (dated by TCRdb to 2020 to 2022). No patient had received any treatment before thyroid surgery. Library method: PCR. Sequenced using an Illumina HiSeq 4000. TCRdb's own reprocessing of the public reads used fastp at Q25 and MiXCR and kept productive beta chains. The sample table contains around 70,000 clones; only one count was recorded for roughly a sixth of them. In total, the top ten clones hold around 13% of the sample. Source material: blood. The receptor source for this set is a female donor with papillary thyroid cancer or a benign thyroid nodule (not recorded which). Some clones in this sample may be carry-over from other donors' samples.

The sample holds many counts of this clone. The chain has TRBV28 and TRBJ2-7; D is undetermined. The CDR3 runs 12 residues. Looked up from germline, CDR1 is MDHEN and CDR2 is SYDVKM. CDR3 coding DNA: TGTTCTCACGGACGAGGAACCTACGAGCAGTACTTC. It is translated as CSHGRGTYEQYF. Filled out from reference TRBV28 and TRBJ2-7, the complete variable domain reads DVKVTQSSRYLVKRTGEKVFLECVQDMDHENMFWYRQDPGLGLRLIYFSYDVKMKEKGDIPEGYSVSREKKERFSLILESASTNQTSMYLCSHGRGTYEQYFGPGTRLTVT.

This clone has a count of ten or more. The gene calls are TRBV7-2 and TRBJ1-1, with a weak D call TRBD1 (5 bases). The CDR3 runs 13 residues. Trimming left V 2 bases short and J 3 bases short, with 7 bases between. CDR1 is SGHTA, CDR2 FQGNSA, per germline. The CDR3 region has the DNA TGTGCCAGCAGCTTACAGGGAGACACTGAAGCTTTCTTT. It encodes CASSLQGDTEAFF.

This clone was observed at least ten times. Other nucleotide sequences from this sample produce the same CDR3. The chain uses TRBV7-9 and TRBJ2-7; D ambiguous. CDR1 SEHNR and CDR2 FQNEAQ come from the germline V gene (reference sequence). The CDR3 runs 14 residues. V lost 1 base and J 0 bases, leaving 7 bases between the germline ends. The CDR3 loop reads CASSLGLNSYEQYF. For the CDR3, the DNA is TGTGCCAGCAGCTTAGGGCTAAACTCCTACGAGCAGTACTTC.

The gene calls are TRBV11-1 and TRBJ2-1, with 13 bases aligning to TRBD2. Germline trimming cut 5 bases from V and 7 bases from J; bases unmatched to any gene: 8. From germline, CDR1 is SGHAT and CDR2 FQDESV (reference sequence). The CDR3 extends over 16 amino acids. This CDR3 reads CASSPTSGRGKNEQFF. DNA of the CDR3: TGTGCCAGCAGCCCAACTAGCGGGAGGGGGAAAAATGAGCAGTTCTTC.

This clone was seen ten or more times. The genes are TRBV19 and TRBJ2-7; D is tentatively TRBD1 or TRBD2 (5 bases each). The CDR3 totals 15 residues. Trimming pared 8 bases from V and 3 bases from J, leaving 20 bases between. Germline CDR1 and CDR2: LNHDA and SQIVND (reference sequence). DNA of the CDR3: TGTGCCAGTCAAATCTTGCCGGGACCAAGCTACGAGCAGTACTTC. Translation gives CASQILPGPSYEQYF. Filled out from reference TRBV19 and TRBJ2-7, the complete variable domain reads DGGITQSPKYLFRKEGQNVTLSCEQNLNHDAMYWYRQDPGQGLRLIYYSQIVNDFQKGDIAEGYSVSREKKESFPLTVTSAQKNPTAFYLCASQILPGPSYEQYFGPGTRLTVT.

The chain couples TRBV7-2 to TRBJ2-7; 8 positions agree with TRBD1. This CDR3 spans 15 amino acids. Germline CDR1 and CDR2: SGHTA and FQGNSA. With V trimmed by 5 bases and J by 4 bases, 10 bases remained unmatched. This CDR3 is CASSLGQGQNYEQYF. The CDR3 nucleotides read TGTGCCAGCAGCCTCGGACAGGGTCAGAATTACGAGCAGTACTTC.

This clone was detected only a few times. This rearrangement joins TRBV7-6 to TRBJ1-6; D might be TRBD1 (5 bases). There are 12 residues in the CDR3. Germline values: CDR1 SGHVS, CDR2 FNYEAQ. Trimming shortened V by 6 bases and J by 11 bases, and 11 bases separated the two germline ends. CDR3 DNA: TGTGCCAGCAGAGGGGAAGGTACACCCCTCCACTTT. Translation: CASRGEGTPLHF.

Comments on this clone: A much larger clone differs by one base, so this may be a read error. The chain has TRBV2 and TRBJ2-1; tentatively, D is TRBD1 (9 bases). Germline CDR1 reads SNHLY; CDR2 reads FYNNEI. V was cut by 0 bases and J by 5 bases, with 29 bases left in between. This CDR3 comprises 21 residues. The CDR3 DNA follows: TGTGCCAGCAGTGAAGCCGGACAGGGGCTCCGGACTATCGGGAGGGACAATGAGCAGTTCTTC. This sequence encodes CASSEAGQGLRTIGRDNEQFF. Variable domain in full (rest from reference TRBV2 and TRBJ2-1): EPEVTQTPSHQVTQMGQEVILRCVPISNHLYFYWYRQILGQKVEFLVSFYNNEISEKSEIFDDQFSVERPDGSNFTLKIRSTKLEDSAMYFCASSEAGQGLRTIGRDNEQFFGPGTRLTVL.

This clone has a count of ten or more. The rearrangement links TRBV6-1 to TRBJ2-5; 9 bases map to TRBD1. Germline V lookup: CDR1 MNHNS, CDR2 SASEGT. The CDR3 loop spans 15 amino acids. Losses at the gene ends were 5 bases for V and 1 base for J; bases not matched to a gene: 5. This CDR3 is CASSSGTGSQETQYF. The DNA of the CDR3 is TGTGCCAGCAGTTCCGGGACAGGGAGCCAAGAGACCCAGTACTTC.

This clone came up a few times. This chain joins TRBV6-1 and TRBJ2-7; no definite D call. The CDR3 runs to 14 residues. CDR1 and CDR2 from the germline V gene are MNHNS and SASEGT. Trimming cost V 10 bases and J 0 bases, with 16 bases left between them. CDR3 sequence: CATRVLESSYEQYF. CDR3 nucleotides: TGTGCCACCCGAGTTCTGGAGAGCTCCTACGAGCAGTACTTC.

The chain couples TRBV9 to TRBJ1-1, with D maybe TRBD1 (5 bases). Germline V CDR1 and CDR2: SGDLS, YYNGEE. There are 13 residues in the CDR3. V was cut by 3 bases and J by 2 bases, with 8 bases left in between. Here the CDR3 reads CASSATANTEAFF. The CDR3 DNA reads TGTGCCAGCAGCGCGACAGCTAACACTGAAGCTTTCTTT.

This clone has at least ten counts. This chain uses TRBV30 with TRBJ1-2; 7 nucleotides line up with TRBD1. Per germline, CDR1 GTSNPN and CDR2 SVGIG (reference sequence). V shed 7 bases, J shed 11 bases, and the junction held 13 bases outside the gene matches. CDR3 length: 12 residues. CDR3 in DNA: TGTGCCTTTACCGGGACAGAGGAAACTTACACCTTC. This gives the protein CAFTGTEETYTF.

This clone was observed a few times. A read error may be the cause here, since a much bigger clone is one base away. J is TRBJ2-1 and V is TRBV20-1; a weak D match, TRBD2 (5 bases). The V end lost 8 bases, the J end lost 6 bases, and 14 bases lay between the germline ends. This CDR3 region has 12 residues. In germline, CDR1 is DFQATT, CDR2 SNEGSKA (reference sequence). For the CDR3, the DNA is TGCAGTTCTCACGAGGAGGTCAATGAGCAGTTCTTC. Translating gives CSSHEEVNEQFF.

This clone was counted ten times or more. The chain couples TRBV28 to TRBJ2-7, with D tentatively TRBD2 (5 bases). The length of the CDR3 is 14 residues. Germline V CDR1 and CDR2: MDHEN, SYDVKM. The V end lost 7 bases, the J end lost 7 bases, and 20 bases lay between the germline ends. The CDR3 is CASTPGFGPGEQYF. In DNA, the CDR3 is TGTGCCAGCACCCCGGGGTTCGGACCGGGTGAGCAGTACTTC.

The sample holds many counts of this clone. This rearrangement joins TRBV19 to TRBJ2-1; tentatively, D is TRBD1 or TRBD2 (6 bases each). Looked up from germline, CDR1 is LNHDA and CDR2 is SQIVND (reference sequence). The CDR3 spans 16 residues. V was clipped by 5 bases and J by 6 bases, with 20 bases between them. The CDR3 spells CASSSEGVSIVNEQFF. The CDR3 nucleotides read TGTGCCAGTAGTTCGGAGGGGGTGAGCATCGTCAATGAGCAGTTCTTC.

This clone was observed a few times. This chain joins TRBV12-5 and TRBJ2-1, with TRBD1 as a possible D gene (5 bases). The germline V gene encodes CDR1 LGHNT and CDR2 FRNRAP. The germline V and J ends were trimmed by 5 bases and 10 bases, with 15 bases remaining between them. CDR3 length: 13 amino acids. For the CDR3, the DNA is TGTGCTAGTGGTCAAGGGGATTGGTCCGAGCAGTTCTTC. Residues: CASGQGDWSEQFF.

This clone was observed once. The chain links TRBV11-2 to TRBJ1-1; 7 bases are a match to TRBD1. Looked up from germline, CDR1 is SGHAT and CDR2 is FQNNGV. The CDR3 extends over 14 amino acids. The J segment lost 4 bases and the V segment lost 3 bases, leaving 5 bases of the junction unmatched. The CDR3 reads CASSFLDRSTEAFF. The CDR3 DNA is TGTGCCAGCAGCTTCCTGGACAGGAGCACTGAAGCTTTCTTT.

This clone was seen repeatedly, ten times or more. The chain is built from TRBV9 and TRBJ2-2, with unresolved D. The CDR3 length is 12 residues. Trimming took off 4 bases at V and 4 bases at J, with 5 bases between the two ends. Per the germline V gene, CDR1 is SGDLS and CDR2 is YYNGEE. The CDR3 here is CASSSFTGELFF. For the CDR3, the DNA is TGTGCCAGCAGCTCCTTCACCGGGGAGCTGTTTTTT.

This clone was detected only once. The chain is built from TRBV7-2 and TRBJ2-5; D gene ambiguous. The CDR3 totals 13 residues. V was pared by 4 bases and J by 5 bases, with 11 bases between. Germline CDR1 and CDR2: SGHTA and FQGNSA. In DNA, the CDR3 is TGTGCCAGCAGCTCCGGGCCGGCGGAGACCCAGTACTTC. Translated: CASSSGPAETQYF. Complete variable domain (other parts from reference TRBV7-2 and TRBJ2-5): GAGVSQSPSNKVTEKGKDVELRCDPISGHTALYWYRQSLGQGLEFLIYFQGNSAPDKSGLPSDRFSAERTGGSVSTLTIQRTQQEDSAVYLCASSSGPAETQYFGPGTRLLVL.

The rearrangement links TRBV7-3 to TRBJ2-5, with D perhaps being TRBD1 or TRBD2 (5 bases each). This CDR3 is built from 15 residues. V gave up 5 bases and J gave up 5 bases, with 18 bases separating them. Germline CDR1 and CDR2: SGHTA and FQGTGA. The CDR3 is CASSPGTLLRETQYF. As DNA, the CDR3 is TGTGCCAGCAGCCCCGGGACCCTACTGAGGGAGACCCAGTACTTC.

In its sample, this clone was seen many times. In nucleotides, the CDR3 is TGCAGCACAGGGGATTATAATAGCAATCAGCCCCAGCATTTT. It specifies CSTGDYNSNQPQHF. The rearrangement uses TRBV20-1 and TRBJ1-5; 7 nucleotides line up with TRBD1. Germline V lookup: CDR1 DFQATT, CDR2 SNEGSKA (reference sequence). This CDR3 has 14 residues.

This clone was picked up many times. The V and J genes are TRBV29-1 and TRBJ2-3, with 8 bases lining up with TRBD2. V was clipped by 7 bases and J by 4 bases; unmatched bases: 10. CDR1 is SQVTM, CDR2 ANQGSEA, per germline. CDR3 length: 14 residues. In DNA, the CDR3 is TGCAGCGCCGAGGGCGGGAGGTTGTCAGATACGCAGTATTTT. This encodes CSAEGGRLSDTQYF.

The sample holds many counts of this clone. The gene calls are TRBV6-1 and TRBJ2-7; D not resolved. Trimming pared 3 bases from V and 5 bases from J, leaving 14 bases between. CDR3 length equals 14 residues. Germline-derived CDR1 and CDR2 are MNHNS and SASEGT. CDR3 bases: TGTGCCAGCAGTGACGAGGTAATCGTCAACGAGCAGTACTTC. Translation: CASSDEVIVNEQYF.

This clone was counted ten times or more. The rearrangement uses TRBV11-3 and TRBJ2-7, with a weak D call TRBD2 (6 bases). V gave up 1 base and J gave up 3 bases, with 7 bases separating them. Germline V CDR1 and CDR2: SGHNT, YENEEA. The CDR3 runs to 13 residues. The CDR3 reads CASSLGGDYEQYF. The CDR3 DNA follows: TGTGCCAGCAGCTTAGGGGGGGACTACGAGCAGTACTTC.

This clone was observed at least ten times. The gene calls are TRBV5-1 and TRBJ2-7, with D perhaps matching TRBD1 or TRBD2 (5 bases each). This CDR3 is 14 amino acids long. V lost 3 bases and J 2 bases, leaving 12 bases between the germline ends. Germline V gives CDR1 SGHRS, CDR2 YFSETQ. CDR3 loop: CASSSPRGPYEQYF. In DNA form, the CDR3 reads TGCGCCAGCAGCTCCCCCCGGGGCCCCTACGAGCAGTACTTC.